Below are 22 T cell receptor beta chains sequenced from a single sample in a study of CD8+ T cells in alopecia areata. Following extraction, RNA underwent reverse transcription to cDNA, which served as the sequencing template. TCRdb keeps only in-frame clones here, not all; method: immunoSEQ multiplex PCR. The sample shows 200,000 or so clones, 55% to 70% of them seen only once. Indicated treatment: oral pan-JAK inhibitor, 5-10 mg twice daily. This specimen was CD4+ T cells sorted from blood, taken at week 24, from a patient treated with tofacitinib. Source of these receptors: a human donor with alopecia areata.

The V call is TRBV29-1, the J call TRBJ1-2; D may be TRBD1 (6 bases). The CDR3 covers 13 residues. Germline V gives CDR1 SQVTM, CDR2 ANQGSEA. V dropped 5 bases and J dropped 0 bases, with 10 bases sitting between them. DNA of the CDR3: TGCAGCGTTCGAGGGGGTGCTAACTATGGCTACACCTTC. Amino acids: CSVRGGANYGYTF.

A note on this clone: Other DNA sequences in this specimen translate into the identical CDR3. The CDR3 loop reads CASSSQSTDTQYF. The CDR3 DNA reads as TGTGCCAGCAGCTCCCAAAGCACAGATACGCAGTATTTT. The rearrangement joins TRBV7-2 to TRBJ2-3; no definite D call. The germline V gene has CDR1 SGHTA and CDR2 FQGNSA. Trimming shortened V by 4 bases and J by 0 bases, and 5 bases separated the two germline ends. CDR3 length: 13 amino acids.

This chain connects TRBV29-1 to TRBJ1-1, with 7 bases matching TRBD1. This CDR3 is built from 12 residues. Per germline, CDR1 SQVTM and CDR2 ANQGSEA. V lost 5 bases, J lost 6 bases, and 6 bases stayed unmatched. CDR3 sequence reads: CSVLGQEAEAFF. For the CDR3, the DNA is TGCAGCGTTTTAGGACAGGAGGCTGAAGCTTTCTTT.

The CDR3 reads CAWSTTGEQFF. The CDR3 nucleotides read TGTGCCTGGAGTACCACAGGGGAGCAGTTCTTC. The chain joins TRBV30 to TRBJ2-1; D may be TRBD1 (6 bases). The CDR3 length is 11 residues. The germline V gene has CDR1 GTSNPN and CDR2 SVGIG (reference sequence). Trimming took 2 bases from V and 10 from J, leaving 9 bases between them. Using reference TRBV30 and TRBJ2-1 for the parts outside the CDR3, the full variable domain is SQTIHQWPATLVQPVGSPLSLECTVEGTSNPNLYWYRQAAGRGLQLLFYSVGIGQISSEVPQNLSASRPQDRQFILSSKKLLLSDSGFYLCAWSTTGEQFFGPGTRLTVL.

This clone was found a few times. The gene calls are TRBV18 and TRBJ2-7, with D perhaps TRBD1 or TRBD2 (6 bases each). Per germline, CDR1 KGHSH and CDR2 LQKENI. The V gene lost 1 base and the J gene lost 5 bases, with 18 bases spanning the gap. The CDR3 consists of 16 residues. DNA of the CDR3: TGTGCCAGCTCACCACTTTTAGGAGGGGGTAGGAACGAGCAGTACTTC. Amino acids: CASSPLLGGGRNEQYF.

The chain joins TRBV6-4 to TRBJ1-6; 7 bases line up with TRBD1. V lost 4 bases and J lost 8; bases outside the gene matches: 2. CDR3 length: 13 amino acids. Germline V gene sequence: CDR1 MRHNA, CDR2 SNTAGT. Here the CDR3 DNA reads TGTGCCAGCAGTGTCGACAGGGATTCACCCCTCCACTTT. Translation gives CASSVDRDSPLHF.

The V gene is TRBV9, the J gene TRBJ2-3; 7 bases align to TRBD2. CDR1 is SGDLS and CDR2 is YYNGEE in the germline V gene. The V gene end was trimmed by 4 bases and the J gene end by 5 bases; junction bases not matched to a gene: 10. The CDR3 loop spans 15 amino acids. The chain's CDR3 is CASSWRESRGDTQYF. CDR3 bases: TGTGCCAGCAGCTGGCGGGAGTCCCGGGGAGATACGCAGTATTTT.

The chain combines TRBV7-9 with TRBJ2-2, with 12 bases matching TRBD1. The junction had 2 bases not matched to a gene; V was cut back by 4 bases and J by 5 bases. The germline V gene has CDR1 SEHNR and CDR2 FQNEAQ (reference sequence). The CDR3 is 15 amino acids. This CDR3 reads CASSWDRGRTGELFF. The CDR3 region has the DNA TGTGCCAGCAGCTGGGACAGGGGGCGAACCGGGGAGCTGTTTTTT.

The rearrangement uses TRBV2 and TRBJ1-2, with D possibly TRBD1 on 5 matching bases. Germline CDR1 is SNHLY and CDR2 is FYNNEI. V was pared by 4 bases and J by 9 bases, with 15 bases between. This CDR3 region has 13 residues. Here the CDR3 DNA reads TGTGCCAGCAGTGTAGACAGCCGTCAGAGCTACACCTTC. Its translation: CASSVDSRQSYTF.

The chain joins TRBV5-1 to TRBJ1-3, with D maybe TRBD1 (6 bases). The V end lost 2 bases, the J end lost 4 bases, and 16 bases lay between the germline ends. Germline V CDR1 and CDR2: SGHRS, YFSETQ. This CDR3 is 16 amino acids long. The CDR3 sequence is CASSLQGERPGNTIYF. CDR3 coding DNA: TGCGCCAGCAGCTTACAGGGAGAAAGGCCCGGAAACACCATATATTTT.

The rearrangement links TRBV5-6 to TRBJ2-6; D unclear. V was trimmed by 2 bases and J by 0 bases, leaving 6 bases between them. Per germline, CDR1 SGHDT and CDR2 YYEEEE. There are 15 residues in the CDR3. The CDR3: CASSFSISGANVLTF. The CDR3 DNA follows: TGTGCCAGCAGCTTTTCCATCTCTGGGGCCAACGTCCTGACTTTC.

This clone was detected a few times. The V and J genes are TRBV18 and TRBJ2-5; 7 bases agree with TRBD1. The length of the CDR3 is 15 residues. V shed 3 bases and J 5 bases; nucleotides not matched to a gene: 9. Per the germline V gene, CDR1 is KGHSH and CDR2 is LQKENI. CDR3 nucleotide sequence: TGTGCCAGCTCACCCCCGGACAGGCGGCTGGAGACCCAGTACTTC. Its translation is CASSPPDRRLETQYF.

This chain links TRBV15 with TRBJ2-5; 7 bases line up with TRBD2. The CDR3 loop spans 14 amino acids. The V and J ends lost 7 bases and 1 base, in that order; junction bases with no gene match: 6. Germline CDR1 LNHNV, CDR2 YYDKDF (reference sequence). Here the CDR3 reads CATKLAGVQETQYF. CDR3 nucleotides: TGTGCCACCAAGCTGGCGGGGGTCCAAGAGACCCAGTACTTC.

This clone showed up just a few times. The chain is built from TRBV6-5 and TRBJ2-5, with D perhaps matching TRBD2 (6 bases). This CDR3 region has 14 residues. Germline V gives CDR1 MNHEY, CDR2 SVGAGI. The germline V and J ends were trimmed by 0 bases and 5 bases, with 10 bases remaining between them. CDR3 nucleotides: TGTGCCAGCAGTTACTCGGCGGGAACGGAGACCCAGTACTTC. Encoded protein: CASSYSAGTETQYF.

The chain joins TRBV25-1 to TRBJ2-7, with D hard to call. The CDR3 is made up of 15 amino acids. V was cut by 6 bases and J by 2 bases, with 17 bases left in between. Germline V CDR1 and CDR2: MGHDK, SYGVNS. For the CDR3, the DNA is TGTGCCAGCAGGGGGATCACGGGCCGTACCTACGAGCAGTACTTC. Its protein is CASRGITGRTYEQYF.

This clone was counted only a few times. The rearrangement joins TRBV4-3 to TRBJ2-7; 10 bases match TRBD1. Germline loops: CDR1 LGHNA, CDR2 YSLEER. The CDR3 is made up of 13 amino acids. V dropped 1 base and J dropped 7; count of bases not matched to a gene: 1. CDR3 protein: CASSQVDRGEQYF. The CDR3 DNA sequence: TGCGCCAGCAGCCAAGTGGACAGGGGGGAGCAGTACTTC.

The chain links TRBV5-6 to TRBJ1-5; no firm D call. CDR1 and CDR2 from the germline V gene are SGHDT and YYEEEE. The V end lost 5 bases, the J end lost 2 bases, and 5 bases lay between the germline ends. This CDR3 has 12 amino acids. CDR3 DNA: TGTGCCAGCAGGATGGGCAATCAGCCCCAGCATTTT. It is translated as CASRMGNQPQHF.

The chain carries TRBV2 and TRBJ2-4, with D unresolved. Trimming took 8 bases from V and 8 from J, leaving 13 bases between them. Germline V CDR1 and CDR2: SNHLY, FYNNEI. The CDR3 extends over 12 amino acids. CDR3 in DNA: TGTGCCAGCGCGCCCGATGGGGACATTCAGTACTTC. Translating it yields CASAPDGDIQYF.

The table lists this clone with a few counts. The chain uses TRBV7-8 and TRBJ2-7; D may be TRBD1 or TRBD2 (6 bases each). Trimming pared 5 bases from V and 4 bases from J, leaving 18 bases between. Germline CDR1 reads SGHVS; CDR2 reads FQNEAQ. There are 15 residues in the CDR3. CDR3 sequence reads: CASSPGAGPSYEQYF. The CDR3 DNA follows: TGTGCCAGCAGCCCGGGGGCAGGGCCATCGTACGAGCAGTACTTC. The full variable domain, with the rest looked up from reference TRBV7-8 and TRBJ2-7, is GAGVSQSPRYKVAKRGQDVALRCDPISGHVSLFWYQQALGQGPEFLTYFQNEAQLDKSGLPSDRFFAERPEGSVSTLKIQRTQQEDSAVYLCASSPGAGPSYEQYFGPGTRLTVT.

This clone was seen only a few times. This chain connects TRBV11-2 to TRBJ2-3; 13 nucleotides align to TRBD2. V was clipped by 2 bases and J by 3 bases; unmatched bases: 11. The CDR3 is 19 amino acids. Germline loops: CDR1 SGHAT, CDR2 FQNNGV. CDR3 in amino acids: CASSLTIGGTSGNTDTQYF. The DNA of the CDR3 is TGTGCCAGCAGCTTAACCATTGGCGGGACTAGCGGGAATACAGATACGCAGTATTTT. Variable domain in full (rest from reference TRBV11-2 and TRBJ2-3): EAGVAQSPRYKIIEKRQSVAFWCNPISGHATLYWYQQILGQGPKLLIQFQNNGVVDDSQLPKDRFSAERLKGVDSTLKIQPAKLEDSAVYLCASSLTIGGTSGNTDTQYFGPGTRLTVL.

By proportion, this clone is medium-sized. The J gene is TRBJ2-1, the V gene TRBV5-4; the D is unclear. This CDR3 contains 11 residues. Germline CDR1 and CDR2: SGHNT and YYREEE (reference sequence). V was pared by 4 bases and J by 15 bases, with 14 bases between. The CDR3, as DNA: TGTGCCAGCAGCGATGGACGGTGGCGGTTCTTC. It translates to CASSDGRWRFF.

The chain has TRBV29-1 and TRBJ2-7; 11 bases fit TRBD2. The germline gives CDR1 SQVTM, CDR2 ANQGSEA. V was pared by 7 bases and J by 4 bases, with 6 bases of the junction left unmatched. The CDR3 length is 13 residues. DNA for the CDR3: TGCAGCGCCAGGACTAGCGGGCAATACGAGCAGTACTTC. Translated: CSARTSGQYEQYF.